Below, 23 T cell receptor beta chains from the same sample are listed, as sequenced in a study of T cells in Graves' hyperthyroidism and ophthalmopathy (dated by TCRdb to about 2019). Receptor amplification or capture employed multiplex PCR. TCRdb records Illumina HiSeq 2000 as the sequencer. TCR beta CDR3 regions were amplified from RNA transcripts. The first round of RT-PCR for the TCR CDR3 was performed with the HTBI primer set and the Qiagen OneStep RT-PCR kit. TCRdb trimmed public reads at Q25 via fastp, called clones via MiXCR and kept in-frame beta chains. Duplicate CDR3 protein sequences are folded into a single record with the most common DNA and genes. The sample has under 450,000 distinct CDR3 sequences on record, about 15% of them singletons. Together, the top ten hold 34% of the sample. The sample consisted of blood. The receptors were sampled from a woman in her twenties or thirties with Graves' hyperthyroidism that later progressed to Graves' ophthalmopathy.

This clonotype was seen repeatedly, ten times or more. This CDR3 is CASSRTPYYEQYF. The CDR3 DNA follows: TGTGCCAGCAGCAGGACACCCTACTACGAGCAGTACTTC. J is TRBJ2-7 and V is TRBV6-2 or TRBV6-3; possibly TRBD1 for D (5 bases). V was trimmed by 6 bases and J by 3 bases, leaving 12 bases between them. Germline values: CDR1 MNHEY, CDR2 SVGEGT. The CDR3 has 13 residues.

This clonotype was seen ten or more times. V usage is TRBV27 and J usage is TRBJ2-7, with 7 bases matching TRBD1. The CDR3 extends over 14 amino acids. V was clipped by 1 base and J by 3 bases; unmatched bases: 3. The germline gives CDR1 MNHEY, CDR2 SMNVEV (reference sequence). The CDR3 region is CASSLWDRHYEQYF. The CDR3 DNA sequence: TGTGCCAGCAGTTTATGGGACAGACACTACGAGCAGTACTTC.

In this sample, this clonotype turned up many times. The genes are TRBV28 and TRBJ1-1; no reliable D call. Looked up from germline, CDR1 is MDHEN and CDR2 is SYDVKM. The CDR3 runs to 12 residues. The ends were cut back, 6 bases at V and 4 bases at J, with 9 bases in the middle. The CDR3 DNA is TGTGCCAGCAGCGACCCGGGCACTGAAGCTTTCTTT. As protein: CASSDPGTEAFF.

This clonotype came up a few times. The chain joins TRBV20-1 to TRBJ1-1; 9 bases map to TRBD1. The CDR3 runs to 13 residues. The V and J ends lost 4 bases and 6 bases, in that order; junction bases with no gene match: 6. Germline V CDR1 and CDR2: DFQATT, SNEGSKA (reference sequence). CDR3 sequence: CSAKPGQGPEAFF. CDR3 sequence (DNA): TGCAGTGCTAAACCGGGACAGGGCCCTGAAGCTTTCTTT.

This clonotype has a handful of counts. The chain uses TRBV28 and TRBJ1-1; D is unresolved. The CDR3 is 16 amino acids. Trimming removed 3 bases from V and 3 bases from J, with 17 bases in between. Per the germline V gene, CDR1 is MDHEN and CDR2 is SYDVKM. CDR3 nucleotide sequence: TGTGCCAGCAGTTTCGGCGGAGGGTTCCCAGACACTGAAGCTTTCTTT. This encodes CASSFGGGFPDTEAFF.

This clonotype was detected many times. V gene TRBV2 combines with J gene TRBJ1-3; no clear D gene. Per the germline V gene, CDR1 is SNHLY and CDR2 is FYNNEI. Deletions cut 5 bases from V and 0 bases from J, with 14 bases between. The CDR3 covers 16 residues. CDR3 residues: CASSPRGSSSGNTIYF. In DNA, the CDR3 is TGTGCCAGCAGTCCCAGAGGGTCGTCCTCTGGAAACACCATATATTTT.

There are many counts of this clonotype. The CDR3 here is CASSPGQPGYYGYTF. The DNA for the CDR3 is TGTGCCAGCAGTCCGGGACAGCCGGGGTACTATGGCTACACCTTC. V usage is TRBV28 and J usage is TRBJ1-2; 7 bases align to TRBD1. Germline CDR1 MDHEN, CDR2 SYDVKM. Trimming removed 5 bases from V and 3 bases from J; junction bases left unmatched: 9. CDR3 length: 15 residues.

In its sample, this clonotype was seen many times. This chain joins TRBV27 and TRBJ2-2; maybe TRBD2 (6 bases). Deletions cut 4 bases from V and 5 bases from J, with 8 bases between. Per germline, CDR1 MNHEY and CDR2 SMNVEV (reference sequence). This CDR3 has 13 residues. CDR3 bases: TGTGCCAGCAGTTCGACTAGTACCGGGGAGCTGTTTTTT. This encodes CASSSTSTGELFF.

The V and J genes are TRBV3-1 and TRBJ2-3; D call uncertain. This CDR3 comprises 14 residues. Germline V lookup: CDR1 LGHDT, CDR2 YNNKEL (reference sequence). V was pared by 2 bases and J by 4 bases, with 10 bases between. CDR3 residues: CASSQSSWADTQYF. CDR3 nucleotide sequence: TGTGCCAGCAGCCAATCCTCGTGGGCAGATACGCAGTATTTT.

This clonotype was counted many times. The chain couples TRBV5-4 to TRBJ2-5; D unclear. CDR3 length: 13 amino acids. Looked up from germline, CDR1 is SGHNT and CDR2 is YYREEE (reference sequence). V was shortened by 1 base and J by 3 bases, with 7 bases between the two germline ends. The DNA of the CDR3 is TGTGCCAGCAGCTTGAGGCAGAAAGAGACCCAGTACTTC. This translates into CASSLRQKETQYF.

J is TRBJ2-1 and V is TRBV24-1, with 9 bases fitting TRBD2. CDR1 KGHDR and CDR2 SFDVKD come from the germline V gene. The V and J ends lost 4 bases and 3 bases, in that order; junction bases with no gene match: 6. The CDR3 spans 16 residues. Written as DNA, the CDR3 is TGTGCCACCAGTGACCCGACTAGCGGTAGCTACAATGAGCAGTTCTTC. Residues: CATSDPTSGSYNEQFF.

There are many counts of this clonotype. The rearrangement links TRBV7-8 to TRBJ2-7, with unresolved D. Germline values: CDR1 SGHVS, CDR2 FQNEAQ. CDR3 size: 15 residues. With 1 base removed from V and 0 bases from J, the gap between germline ends came to 10 bases. In DNA, the CDR3 is TGTGCCAGCAGCTTAGGGTCCCAGGCCTCCTACGAGCAGTACTTC. This sequence encodes CASSLGSQASYEQYF. Supplemented by reference TRBV7-8 and TRBJ2-7, the full variable domain reads GAGVSQSPRYKVAKRGQDVALRCDPISGHVSLFWYQQALGQGPEFLTYFQNEAQLDKSGLPSDRFFAERPEGSVSTLKIQRTQQEDSAVYLCASSLGSQASYEQYFGPGTRLTVT.

This clonotype was counted at least ten times. The chain combines TRBV18 with TRBJ2-7; perhaps TRBD1 as D (6 bases). This CDR3 has 15 amino acids. Trimming took off 6 bases at V and 2 bases at J, with 17 bases between the two ends. Germline V gene lookup returns CDR1 KGHSH and CDR2 LQKENI. The CDR3 reads CASSPDRSRAYEQYF. In nucleotides, the CDR3 is TGTGCCAGCTCTCCGGACAGAAGTAGAGCCTACGAGCAGTACTTC.

This clonotype has just one count. The chain carries TRBV4-2 and TRBJ2-3; TRBD2 matches at 12 bases. Germline V gives CDR1 LGHNA, CDR2 YNFKEQ. The CDR3 extends over 17 amino acids. The V segment lost 0 bases and the J segment 4 bases; nucleotides outside the gene matches: 5. CDR3 sequence: CASSQDPLAGGADTQYF. The CDR3 coding sequence is TGTGCCAGCAGCCAAGATCCCCTAGCGGGAGGGGCAGATACGCAGTATTTT.

This clonotype appeared many times. The V and J genes are TRBV20-1 and TRBJ2-7, with no clear D. Trimming took off 5 bases at V and 2 bases at J, with 19 bases between the two ends. Germline lookup yields CDR1 DFQATT and CDR2 SNEGSKA (reference sequence). The CDR3 totals 15 residues. The CDR3 nucleotides are TGCAGTGCTTACCCCCTGGGGAACGAACCCTACGAGCAGTACTTC. Its translation: CSAYPLGNEPYEQYF.

The sample holds many counts of this clonotype. This chain connects TRBV11-2 to TRBJ1-4, with D perhaps matching TRBD1 (5 bases). CDR1 SGHAT and CDR2 FQNNGV come from the germline V gene. The CDR3 extends over 14 amino acids. The ends were cut back, 1 base at V and 7 bases at J, with 10 bases in the middle. CDR3 residues: CASSLGPGSEKLFF. The DNA of the CDR3 is TGTGCCAGCAGCTTAGGTCCAGGGAGTGAAAAACTGTTTTTT. Filled out from reference TRBV11-2 and TRBJ1-4, the complete variable domain reads EAGVAQSPRYKIIEKRQSVAFWCNPISGHATLYWYQQILGQGPKLLIQFQNNGVVDDSQLPKDRFSAERLKGVDSTLKIQPAKLEDSAVYLCASSLGPGSEKLFFGSGTQLSVL.

This clonotype was picked up many times. The chain couples TRBV28 to TRBJ2-7; D possibly corresponds to TRBD2 (6 bases). Germline CDR1 reads MDHEN; CDR2 reads SYDVKM. Trimming took off 4 bases at V and 2 bases at J, with 18 bases between the two ends. The CDR3 totals 16 residues. CDR3 amino acids: CASSSLGGDDPYEQYF. CDR3 nucleotides: TGTGCCAGCAGTTCCCTCGGGGGTGACGACCCCTACGAGCAGTACTTC. The whole variable domain, filled in from reference TRBV28 and TRBJ2-7, reads DVKVTQSSRYLVKRTGEKVFLECVQDMDHENMFWYRQDPGLGLRLIYFSYDVKMKEKGDIPEGYSVSREKKERFSLILESASTNQTSMYLCASSSLGGDDPYEQYFGPGTRLTVT.

CDR3 DNA: TGCAGCGTAGTAGCAAATGAAAAACTGTTTTTT. This sequence encodes CSVVANEKLFF. The chain couples TRBV29-1 to TRBJ1-4; no clear D gene. The V gene lost 6 bases and the J gene lost 5 bases, with 7 bases spanning the gap. The CDR3 runs to 11 residues. Germline CDR1 reads SQVTM; CDR2 reads ANQGSEA.

The CDR3 is CAWSVLAGDEQFF. As DNA, the CDR3 is TGTGCCTGGAGTGTACTAGCGGGAGATGAGCAGTTCTTC. This rearrangement joins TRBV30 to TRBJ2-1; 11 bases map to TRBD2. J was trimmed by 8 bases and V by 0 bases; bases with no gene match: 0. This CDR3 is built from 13 residues. CDR1 and CDR2 from the germline V gene are GTSNPN and SVGIG (reference sequence).

This clonotype was observed many times. The gene calls are TRBV27 and TRBJ1-2; D not resolved. V was cut by 2 bases and J by 8 bases, with 12 bases left in between. The CDR3 contains 13 residues. The germline CDR1 and CDR2 sequences are MNHEY and SMNVEV (reference sequence). CDR3 in DNA: TGTGCCAGCAGTTTAGACCCCGCCCTGGGCTACACCTTC. This gives the protein CASSLDPALGYTF.

The gene calls are TRBV6-5 and TRBJ1-5; D is unresolved. The CDR3 has 12 residues. CDR1 and CDR2 (germline): MNHEY, SVGAGI. V was pared by 4 bases and J by 7 bases, with 8 bases between. The DNA of the CDR3 is TGTGCCAGCAGTTTGGCAGTGCAGCCCCAGCATTTT. The encoded protein is CASSLAVQPQHF.

This clonotype was seen more than once but under ten times. A junction boundary mismatches the germline segment, possibly from a read error. J is TRBJ2-1 and V is TRBV20-1, with 7 bases aligning to TRBD2. Germline V CDR1 and CDR2: DFQATT, SNEGSKA (reference sequence). This CDR3 is 16 amino acids long. Here the CDR3 DNA reads TGCAGTGCTAGAGTCTATGGCGGGAGCTCCCACAATGAGCAGTTCTTC. It codes for CSARVYGGSSHNEQFF.

In its sample, this clonotype was seen many times. This chain connects TRBV2 to TRBJ1-1; possibly TRBD1 for D (5 bases). V lost 6 bases to trimming and J lost 2 bases, with 10 bases between them. The CDR3 has 13 amino acids. Per germline, CDR1 SNHLY and CDR2 FYNNEI. For the CDR3, the DNA is TGTGCCAGCAGGTTACAGGCTAACACTGAAGCTTTCTTT. Protein sequence: CASRLQANTEAFF.